A selection of T cell receptor beta chains follows, all from one sample in a study of T cell repertoires in cytomegalovirus infection. TCRdb re-called the reads through MiXCR, storing one row per CDR3 protein. The sample contains approximately 500,000 distinct CDR3 sequences, around 11% of which appear only once. Sequencing used PBMCs. These TCRs come from a human donor in good health (CMV status not recorded). Some clones in this sample may be carry-over from other donors' samples. Each CDR3 is given without its conserved first and last residue. The D gene is left open where the match is weak.

CDR3aa | v_gene | d_gene
ASSSDRQGNTEAF | TRBV7-3 | -
ASRLPGARYGYT | TRBV11-2 | -
SASGAANTEAF | TRBV29-1 | -
ASSSPGLGIYSNQPQH | TRBV12-3/TRBV12-4 | -
AISVSGGGTSSYEQY | TRBV10-3 | TRBD2
ASSLYREGKYPQH | TRBV28 | -
SARRGVGANVLT | TRBV20-1 | -
ASSEDGSNTGELF | TRBV2 | -
ASSPSGRGELF | TRBV11-2 | TRBD2
ASSRGPSPIPYEQY | TRBV19 | -
SARDWAGDSYEQY | TRBV20-1 | -
ASSGQTVGNEQF | TRBV12-3/TRBV12-4 | -
ASSSGQGVNQPQH | TRBV7-9 | TRBD1
ASSQEVRGQGANTQY | TRBV4-2 | TRBD1
ASSQAGPVIGNEQY | TRBV14 | -
ASSPKGTTAGDTQY | TRBV19 | TRBD2
ASGGGEAF | TRBV2 | -
SARDIGQETQY | TRBV20-1 | -
ASRLRDSPNTEAF | TRBV12-3/TRBV12-4 | TRBD1
ASSLEAASGNTIY | TRBV5-1 | -
SARDSQYGYT | TRBV20-1 | TRBD1
ASSLGLAGMNTGELF | TRBV7-2 | TRBD2
ASSSVSTGGDTIYGYT | TRBV6-6 | TRBD1
ASSFNFLPRDLALGANVLT | TRBV28 | -
ASSQAGTGPAKNIQY | TRBV4-2 | -
ASRDREEGGYT | TRBV19 | TRBD1
AVGDEQY | TRBV6-1 | -
SARAPGGGEQF | TRBV20-1 | -
SVEEPVEETGDQSPNYT | TRBV29-1 | TRBD1
AISPGGSYNEQF | TRBV10-3 | -
SAAHPESGYTDTQY | TRBV20-1 | -
AISVTDNEQF | TRBV10-3 | -
ASSFGSIDEQY | TRBV7-2 | -
ASSLSGSSYEQY | TRBV12-3/TRBV12-4 | -
ASSWSPAYGYT | TRBV12-3/TRBV12-4 | -
SASGEEGNEQY | TRBV20-1 | -
ASSESGGSYNEQF | TRBV6-4 | TRBD2
ASSLNPGLPYEQY | TRBV28 | -
ASSVTGRGGANVLT | TRBV28 | -
ASSIDWQGLYNEQF | TRBV19 | -
ASSYEAAQY | TRBV6-5 | -
ASSEVGVRRRYSNQPQH | TRBV11-2 | -
ASSSGQTST | TRBV7-9 | -
ASSRRTGLSSGNTIY | TRBV7-4 | TRBD1
AISESRPGEQETQY | TRBV10-3 | -
ASSTGSGTEAF | TRBV7-3 | -
ASSFDGNTIY | TRBV12-3/TRBV12-4 | -
ASSQDWASGSYEQY | TRBV3-1 | TRBD2
ASSFDGGLGEQF | TRBV5-4 | -
ASSISAGSTPQH | TRBV19 | -
ASSQVNVYEQY | TRBV3-1 | -
ASSIRLAGNIQY | TRBV12-3/TRBV12-4 | TRBD2
ASSRTSTSLDAQDTQY | TRBV5-8 | -
ASSLPGGKQETQY | TRBV5-4 | -
ATSDIRDSTDTQY | TRBV24-1 | -